Listed below are T cell receptor beta chains from one sample, sequenced in a study of blood T cell repertoires in COVID-19. Libraries were prepared by immunoSEQ multiplex PCR; TCRdb keeps only in-frame clonotypes and omits some of them. The repertoire includes roughly 200,000 clones, 83% of them detected once, and about 1.5% sits in the top ten. Sequencing used peripheral blood. The receptors here all came from a human donor in a cohort sampled during active COVID-19. CDR3s include the opening cysteine and the closing phenylalanine or tryptophan. Fields, in order: clone size, V gene, J gene, D gene, CDR3 protein, CDR3 DNA. D genes are given only for firm matches. Some rows have no size entry. The others give once, few or many, or a class for an expanded clone.

>-|TRBV28|TRBJ2-7|TRBD2
CASSLSPGLGSGVYEQYF
TGTGCCAGCAGTTTATCCCCGGGCCTCGGTAGCGGGGTCTACGAGCAGTACTTC
>few|TRBV10-2|TRBJ2-7|-
CASSEPGLTYEQYF
TGCGCCAGCAGTGAGCCGGGACTGACCTACGAGCAGTACTTC
>few|TRBV12-3/TRBV12-4|TRBJ2-3|-
CASATGGTDTQYF
TGTGCCAGCGCAACGGGGGGCACAGATACGCAGTATTTT
>-|TRBV18|TRBJ1-6|TRBD1
CASSPQTGQANNSPLHF
TGTGCCAGCTCACCACAGACTGGACAGGCTAACAATTCACCCCTCCACTTT
>-|TRBV6-5|TRBJ1-2|TRBD1
CASSRDRGNYGYTF
TGTGCCAGCAGTAGGGACAGGGGTAACTATGGCTACACCTTC
>-|TRBV24-1|TRBJ2-3|-
CATSDSGRYTDTQYF
TGTGCCACCAGTGATTCCGGCAGGTACACAGATACGCAGTATTTT
>-|TRBV12-2|TRBJ2-3|-
CASRLAYFRSGRGHTDTQYF
TGTGCAAGTCGCTTAGCCTACTTTAGGAGCGGCAGGGGCCACACAGATACGCAGTATTTT
>-|TRBV6-4|TRBJ2-3|TRBD1
CASSATGGTDTQYF
TGTGCCAGCAGTGCAACAGGGGGCACAGATACGCAGTATTTT
>-|TRBV6-2/TRBV6-3|TRBJ1-5|TRBD1
CASSYPTGGAGQPQHF
TGTGCCAGCAGTTACCCAACAGGGGGCGCAGGTCAGCCCCAGCATTTT
>once|TRBV27|TRBJ2-7|TRBD1
CASSFTGGHLDEQYF
TGTGCCAGCAGTTTTACAGGGGGCCATTTAGACGAGCAGTACTTC
>few|TRBV6-2/TRBV6-3|TRBJ1-2|-
CASSYTTGSYGYTF
TGTGCCAGCAGTTACACCACAGGATCCTATGGCTACACCTTC
>-|TRBV2|TRBJ2-7|TRBD2
CASRGLAGGTPRALYEQYF
TGTGCCAGCAGAGGACTAGCGGGAGGTACGCCACGGGCCTTATACGAGCAGTACTTC
>-|TRBV5-4|TRBJ1-6|-
CASSLAGLSYNSPLHF
TGTGCCAGCAGCTTGGCGGGACTCTCCTATAATTCACCCCTCCACTTT
>-|TRBV9|TRBJ2-1|TRBD1
CASSTQIGTGDYNEQFF
TGTGCCAGCAGCACCCAGATCGGGACAGGGGATTACAATGAGCAGTTCTTC
>-|TRBV7-2|TRBJ1-1|TRBD1
CASSFLQGFVNTEAFF
TGTGCCAGCAGCTTTCTACAGGGGTTTGTGAACACTGAAGCTTTCTTT
>-|TRBV27|TRBJ1-6|TRBD1
CASSRDRGNSPLHF
TGTGCCAGCAGTAGGGACAGGGGGAATTCACCCCTCCACTTT
>-|TRBV9|TRBJ2-2|-
CASSVVLAPGELFF
TGTGCCAGCAGCGTAGTCCTAGCCCCCGGGGAGCTGTTTTTT
>-|TRBV3-1/TRBV3-2|TRBJ2-2|-
CASSQDGTDGGGELFF
TGTGCCAGCAGCCAAGATGGGACCGACGGGGGAGGGGAGCTGTTTTTT
>-|TRBV7-2|TRBJ1-5|-
CASSLVGQGSQPQHF
TGTGCCAGCAGCTTAGTTGGGCAGGGAAGTCAGCCCCAGCATTTT
>-|TRBV7-9|TRBJ2-5|-
CASSRVVGETQYF
TGTGCCAGCAGCCGGGTGGTAGGAGAGACCCAGTACTTC
>-|TRBV19|TRBJ2-3|-
CASSIPSGTDTQYF
TGTGCCAGTAGTATCCCTAGCGGCACAGATACGCAGTATTTT
>-|TRBV28|TRBJ1-4|-
CASSSNTEATNEKLFF
TGTGCCAGCAGTTCGAACACAGAAGCAACTAATGAAAAACTGTTTTTT
>-|TRBV28|TRBJ2-7|-
CASTPRRVYEQYF
TGTGCCAGCACACCTAGGAGAGTCTACGAGCAGTACTTC